Listed here are 25 T cell receptor beta chains from one sample, sequenced in a study of cytomegalovirus exposure and HLA in healthy donors (dated by TCRdb to about 2017). The receptor library was made with the immunoSEQ multiplex PCR assay. The multiplex PCR relied on a mix of 60 forward primers for TCR Vbeta segments and 13 reverse primers for TCR Jbeta segments. The immuneACCESS repertoire file appears here via TCRdb, limited to in-frame rearrangements. These files lack a portion of the clones; in checked studies, under half of the deficit traces to unresolved V genes, and the cause of the others is not known. In all, the sample holds 120,000 to 150,000 clones, and 70% to 80% of those were seen once. Jointly, the top ten make up about 3.1% of the sample. The sequencing sample was made of PBMCs. All receptors come from a female donor in good health and CMV-seronegative.

The genes are TRBV7-9 and TRBJ2-2, with no clear D. From germline, CDR1 is SEHNR and CDR2 FQNEAQ (reference sequence). Trimming took 2 bases from V and 5 from J, leaving 6 bases between them. This CDR3 is built from 13 residues. The DNA of the CDR3 is TGTGCCAGCAGCTTACAGTGGACCGGGGAGCTGTTTTTT. It encodes CASSLQWTGELFF.

This clone showed up just a few times. The rearrangement links TRBV5-5 to TRBJ2-1; 10 bases match TRBD1. This CDR3 spans 14 amino acids. Per the germline V gene, CDR1 is SGHKS and CDR2 is YYEKEE (reference sequence). V was clipped by 5 bases and J by 7 bases; unmatched bases: 6. The CDR3: CASRKPGQGNEQFF. The CDR3 DNA sequence: TGTGCCAGCAGGAAGCCGGGACAGGGGAATGAGCAGTTCTTC.

This clone was counted only a few times. The V and J genes are TRBV19 and TRBJ1-1; TRBD1 agrees at 8 bases. Germline-derived CDR1 and CDR2 are LNHDA and SQIVND (reference sequence). The CDR3 contains 15 residues. V was pared by 7 bases and J by 1 base, with 8 bases of the junction left unmatched. CDR3 DNA: TGTGCCAGTATCGTGACAGGGGTTTCGAACACTGAAGCTTTCTTT. This gives the protein CASIVTGVSNTEAFF. Supplemented by reference TRBV19 and TRBJ1-1, the full variable domain reads DGGITQSPKYLFRKEGQNVTLSCEQNLNHDAMYWYRQDPGQGLRLIYYSQIVNDFQKGDIAEGYSVSREKKESFPLTVTSAQKNPTAFYLCASIVTGVSNTEAFFGQGTRLTVV.

V is TRBV5-4 and J is TRBJ2-5; D possibly corresponds to TRBD2 (5 bases). V lost 1 base, J lost 5 bases, and 18 bases lay in between. Germline CDR1 reads SGHNT; CDR2 reads YYREEE (reference sequence). The CDR3 sequence is 16 residues long. As DNA, the CDR3 is TGTGCCAGCAGCTTGATGATGGGAGTCGGGTTGGAGACCCAGTACTTC. Amino acids: CASSLMMGVGLETQYF.

This rearrangement joins TRBV25-1 to TRBJ2-4; 8 nucleotides match TRBD2. This CDR3 region has 15 residues. Germline CDR1 is MGHDK and CDR2 is SYGVNS. V was clipped by 3 bases and J by 6 bases; unmatched bases: 7. CDR3 coding DNA: TGTGCCAGCAGTGACACAGCGGGGGCCTCAAACATTCAGTACTTC. Translated, it gives CASSDTAGASNIQYF.

This chain connects TRBV4-3 to TRBJ2-5, with D possibly being TRBD1 (6 bases). The CDR3 extends over 15 amino acids. V shed 1 base and J shed 2 bases, with 11 bases lying between them. Germline-derived CDR1 and CDR2 are LGHNA and YSLEER. CDR3 amino acids: CASSQVGAQQETQYF. CDR3 nucleotide sequence: TGCGCCAGCAGCCAAGTGGGGGCGCAACAAGAGACCCAGTACTTC.

This clone appeared a few times. This chain joins TRBV5-5 and TRBJ2-5; 10 bases fit TRBD1. After removal of 0 bases from V and 5 bases from J, the junction contained 1 base not matched to a gene. CDR3 size: 14 residues. CDR1 and CDR2 from the germline V gene are SGHKS and YYEKEE (reference sequence). Here the CDR3 reads CASSLGQGAETQYF. The CDR3 region has the DNA TGTGCCAGCAGCTTGGGACAGGGGGCTGAGACCCAGTACTTC.

The chain combines TRBV6-6 with TRBJ2-5, with 7 nucleotides matching TRBD2. CDR1 and CDR2 from the germline V gene are MNHNY and SVGAGI (reference sequence). The V segment lost 4 bases and the J segment 2 bases; nucleotides outside the gene matches: 4. There are 14 residues in the CDR3. The CDR3 DNA is TGTGCCAGCAGTTCGCCGGGACTACAAGAGACCCAGTACTTC. Its translation is CASSSPGLQETQYF.

V is TRBV7-8 and J is TRBJ1-4; 8 positions agree with TRBD1. V lost 5 bases and J lost 4; bases outside the gene matches: 6. Germline values: CDR1 SGHVS, CDR2 FQNEAQ. The CDR3 spans 15 residues. CDR3 DNA sequence: TGTGCCAGCAGCGTAGGGACAGGCTTTAATGAAAAACTGTTTTTT. It translates to CASSVGTGFNEKLFF.

This clone was observed a few times. The chain has TRBV15 and TRBJ1-5, with D maybe TRBD1 (6 bases). The germline V and J ends were trimmed by 3 bases and 5 bases, with 14 bases remaining between them. The V gene's germline CDR1 is LNHNV and CDR2 YYDKDF (reference sequence). The CDR3 sequence is 15 residues long. The CDR3 region has the DNA TGTGCCACCAGCAGGTCCAGGGGAAGAGATCAGCCCCAGCATTTT. Amino acids: CATSRSRGRDQPQHF.

V is TRBV4-3 and J is TRBJ2-3, with 7 bases that match TRBD2. CDR1 is LGHNA and CDR2 is YSLEER in the germline V gene. There are 20 residues in the CDR3. V lost 1 base and J lost 1; bases outside the gene matches: 17. CDR3 residues: CASSQAWDGADRGGTDTQYF. The CDR3 DNA follows: TGCGCCAGCAGCCAAGCATGGGATGGGGCGGACCGGGGGGGCACAGATACGCAGTATTTT.

J is TRBJ2-2 and V is TRBV14; 7 bases fit TRBD2. V gave up 8 bases and J gave up 4 bases; unmatched junction bases: 1. The CDR3 runs 12 residues. Germline values: CDR1 SGHDN, CDR2 FVKESK. The CDR3 coding sequence is TGTGCCAGCCAGCGGGGCACCGGGGAGCTGTTTTTT. Its translation is CASQRGTGELFF.

This chain joins TRBV5-1 and TRBJ2-7; TRBD1 matches 7 bases. In germline, CDR1 is SGHRS, CDR2 YFSETQ. The junction had 5 bases not matched to a gene; V was cut back by 1 base and J by 1 base. The CDR3 length is 15 residues. The CDR3 bases are TGCGCCAGCAGCTTGTTGACAGGGTCTTCCTACGAGCAGTACTTC. Amino acids: CASSLLTGSSYEQYF.

This sequence joins TRBV28 and TRBJ2-5; possibly TRBD2 for D (6 bases). The ends were cut back, 1 base at V and 1 base at J, with 7 bases in the middle. The CDR3 consists of 14 residues. Germline assignment: CDR1 MDHEN and CDR2 SYDVKM. CDR3 loop: CASSLSGGQETQYF. The CDR3, as DNA: TGTGCCAGCAGTTTATCCGGGGGCCAAGAGACCCAGTACTTC.

The V and J genes are TRBV2 and TRBJ1-6, with TRBD1 identical over 9 bases. There are 14 residues in the CDR3. Losses at the gene ends were 6 bases for V and 9 bases for J; bases not matched to a gene: 6. CDR1 SNHLY and CDR2 FYNNEI come from the germline V gene. CDR3 sequence: CASSGDRGVSPLHF. Written as DNA, the CDR3 is TGTGCCAGCAGCGGTGACAGGGGGGTTTCACCCCTCCACTTT. The full variable domain, in which reference TRBV2 and TRBJ1-6 provide the parts outside the CDR3, is EPEVTQTPSHQVTQMGQEVILRCVPISNHLYFYWYRQILGQKVEFLVSFYNNEISEKSEIFDDQFSVERPDGSNFTLKIRSTKLEDSAMYFCASSGDRGVSPLHFGNGTRLTVT.

Note on this clone: A read error may account for a junction end that differs from germline. The chain couples TRBV2 to TRBJ1-1; TRBD1 aligns across 8 bases. The CDR3 length is 14 residues. CDR1 and CDR2 (germline): SNHLY, FYNNEI. CDR3 amino acids: CASRLGQGHTEALF. CDR3 DNA: TGTGCCAGCAGACTCGGACAGGGCCACACTGAAGCTCTCTTT.

The V gene is TRBV9, the J gene TRBJ2-1; no definite D call. Germline V CDR1 and CDR2: SGDLS, YYNGEE. V lost 2 bases and J lost 6, with 6 bases in between. The CDR3 is made up of 12 amino acids. CDR3 sequence: CASSVYGNEQFF. DNA for the CDR3: TGTGCCAGCAGCGTCTACGGCAATGAGCAGTTCTTC.

Notes on this clone: The same CDR3 can be traced to other DNA sequences in this sample. The chain employs TRBV30 and TRBJ1-1, with unresolved D. In germline, CDR1 is GTSNPN, CDR2 SVGIG (reference sequence). The CDR3 covers 12 residues. The germline V and J ends were trimmed by 5 bases and 1 base, with 8 bases remaining between them. In DNA, the CDR3 is TGTGCCTGGTCCCCCCGGAACACTGAAGCTTTCTTT. It yields the protein CAWSPRNTEAFF.

The rearrangement uses TRBV7-9 and TRBJ2-3, with TRBD1 matching over 9 bases. CDR1 and CDR2 (germline): SEHNR, FQNEAQ (reference sequence). The CDR3 has 15 amino acids. J was trimmed by 0 bases and V by 4 bases; bases with no gene match: 2. Here the CDR3 DNA reads TGTGCCAGCAGCTCCGGACAGGGGAGCACAGATACGCAGTATTTT. It codes for CASSSGQGSTDTQYF. Drawing the rest from reference TRBV7-9 and TRBJ2-3, the complete variable domain is DTGVSQNPRHKITKRGQNVTFRCDPISEHNRLYWYRQTLGQGPEFLTYFQNEAQLEKSRLLSDRFSAERPKGSFSTLEIQRTEQGDSAMYLCASSSGQGSTDTQYFGPGTRLTVL.

V is TRBV10-3 and J is TRBJ2-5; a possible D gene is TRBD2 (5 bases). The germline V gene encodes CDR1 ENHRY and CDR2 SYGVKD. CDR3 length equals 13 residues. V was pared by 8 bases and J by 5 bases, with 15 bases between. CDR3 protein: CAIGVRDWETQYF. The DNA of the CDR3 is TGTGCCATCGGGGTTCGGGATTGGGAGACCCAGTACTTC.

This clone has more than one count but fewer than ten. This sample also contains other DNA sequences that code for the same CDR3. The genes are TRBV6-6 and TRBJ1-3; a possible D gene is TRBD1 (5 bases). Per the germline V gene, CDR1 is MNHNY and CDR2 is SVGAGI (reference sequence). V was trimmed by 2 bases and J by 4 bases, leaving 9 bases between them. The CDR3 loop spans 14 amino acids. CDR3: CASSYGQGGNTIYF. DNA for the CDR3: TGTGCCAGCAGTTACGGGCAGGGAGGAAACACCATATATTTT.

The chain is built from TRBV29-1 and TRBJ2-5; the D gene is possibly TRBD1 (6 bases). Germline CDR1 is SQVTM and CDR2 is ANQGSEA. The CDR3 is made up of 12 amino acids. V was trimmed by 6 bases and J by 4 bases, leaving 12 bases between them. CDR3 residues: CSVAGTRETQYF. DNA for the CDR3: TGCAGCGTCGCCGGGACACGAGAGACCCAGTACTTC.

V is TRBV7-2 and J is TRBJ1-6, with D possibly TRBD1 on 5 matching bases. The CDR3 runs 17 residues. Trimming removed 4 bases from V and 4 bases from J, with 17 bases in between. The germline V gene encodes CDR1 SGHTA and CDR2 FQGNSA. The CDR3 DNA sequence: TGTGCCAGCAGCTCGGGTCGGGGGTTAAATTATAATTCACCCCTCCACTTT. Translating it yields CASSSGRGLNYNSPLHF. The full variable domain, rest sourced from reference TRBV7-2 and TRBJ1-6, is GAGVSQSPSNKVTEKGKDVELRCDPISGHTALYWYRQSLGQGLEFLIYFQGNSAPDKSGLPSDRFSAERTGGSVSTLTIQRTQQEDSAVYLCASSSGRGLNYNSPLHFGNGTRLTVT.

V and J are TRBV27 and TRBJ1-5; D remains ambiguous. Per germline, CDR1 MNHEY and CDR2 SMNVEV (reference sequence). The ends were cut back, 3 bases at V and 6 bases at J, with 12 bases in the middle. This CDR3 comprises 14 residues. CDR3 protein: CASSFGGAGQPQHF. As DNA, the CDR3 is TGTGCCAGCAGTTTTGGAGGCGCGGGTCAGCCCCAGCATTTT.

This clone was counted once. The V call is TRBV9, the J call TRBJ1-4; 8 nucleotides line up with TRBD1. J was trimmed by 2 bases and V by 4 bases; bases with no gene match: 7. From germline, CDR1 is SGDLS and CDR2 YYNGEE. CDR3 length: 16 amino acids. CDR3 residues: CASSMDREQTNEKLFF. The DNA for the CDR3 is TGTGCCAGCAGCATGGACAGGGAGCAGACTAATGAAAAACTGTTTTTT.